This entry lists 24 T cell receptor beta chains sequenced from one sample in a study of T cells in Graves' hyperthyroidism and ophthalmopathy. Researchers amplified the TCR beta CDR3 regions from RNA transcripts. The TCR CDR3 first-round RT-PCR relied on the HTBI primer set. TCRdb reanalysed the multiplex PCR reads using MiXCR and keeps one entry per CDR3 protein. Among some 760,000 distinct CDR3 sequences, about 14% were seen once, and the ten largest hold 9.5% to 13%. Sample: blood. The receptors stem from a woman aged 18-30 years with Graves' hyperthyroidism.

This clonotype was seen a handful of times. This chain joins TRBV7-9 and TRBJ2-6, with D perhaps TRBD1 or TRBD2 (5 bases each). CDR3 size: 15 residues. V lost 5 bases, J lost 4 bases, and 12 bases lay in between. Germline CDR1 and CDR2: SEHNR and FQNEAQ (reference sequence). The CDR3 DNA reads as TGTGCCAGCAGCCGAGAGGGGACGGGGGCCAACGTCCTGACTTTC. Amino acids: CASSREGTGANVLTF.

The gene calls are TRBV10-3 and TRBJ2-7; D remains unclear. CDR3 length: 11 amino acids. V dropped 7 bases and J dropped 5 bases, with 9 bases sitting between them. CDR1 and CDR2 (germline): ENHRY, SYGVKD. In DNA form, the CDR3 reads TGTGCCATCAAGGCCCTGGACGAGCAGTACTTC. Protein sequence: CAIKALDEQYF.

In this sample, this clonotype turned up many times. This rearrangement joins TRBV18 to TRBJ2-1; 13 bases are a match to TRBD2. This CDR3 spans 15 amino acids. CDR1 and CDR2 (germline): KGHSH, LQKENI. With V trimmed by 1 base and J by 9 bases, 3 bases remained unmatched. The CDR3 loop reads CASSPLGTSGTEQFF. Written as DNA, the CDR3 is TGTGCCAGCTCACCACTAGGGACTAGCGGGACTGAGCAGTTCTTC.

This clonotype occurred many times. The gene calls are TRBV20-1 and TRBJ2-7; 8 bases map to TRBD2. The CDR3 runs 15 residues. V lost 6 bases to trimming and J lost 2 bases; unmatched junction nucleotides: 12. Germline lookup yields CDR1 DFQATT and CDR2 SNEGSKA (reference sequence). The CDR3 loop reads CSAPNSGSPTYEQYF. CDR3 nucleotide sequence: TGCAGTGCACCGAACAGCGGGAGCCCCACCTACGAGCAGTACTTC.

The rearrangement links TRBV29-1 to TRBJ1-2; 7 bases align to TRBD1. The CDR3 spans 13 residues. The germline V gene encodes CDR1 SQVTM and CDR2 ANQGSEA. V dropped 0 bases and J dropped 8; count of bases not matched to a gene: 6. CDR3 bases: TGCAGCGTTGAAGAACAGGGGAGAGGGGGCTACACCTTC. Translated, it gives CSVEEQGRGGYTF.

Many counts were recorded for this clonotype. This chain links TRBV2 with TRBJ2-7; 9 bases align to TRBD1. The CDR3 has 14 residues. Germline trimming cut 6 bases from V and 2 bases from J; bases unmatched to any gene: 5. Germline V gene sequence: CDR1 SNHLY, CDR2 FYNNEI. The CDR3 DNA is TGTGCCAGCAGGTCCGGGACAGGGACCTACGAGCAGTACTTC. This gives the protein CASRSGTGTYEQYF.

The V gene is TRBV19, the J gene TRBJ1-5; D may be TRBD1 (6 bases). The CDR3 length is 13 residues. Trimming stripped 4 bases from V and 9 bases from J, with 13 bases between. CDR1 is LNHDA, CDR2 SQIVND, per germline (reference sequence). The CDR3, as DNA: TGTGCCAGTAGTACGACAGGACGGACGCCCCAGCATTTT. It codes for CASSTTGRTPQHF.

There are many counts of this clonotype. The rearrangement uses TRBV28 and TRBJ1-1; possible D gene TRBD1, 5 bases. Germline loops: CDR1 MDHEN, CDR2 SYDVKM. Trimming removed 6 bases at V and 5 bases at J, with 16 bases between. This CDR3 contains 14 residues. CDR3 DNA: TGTGCCAGCAGCCTAGTTAGCCGGGGGACTGAAGCTTTCTTT. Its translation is CASSLVSRGTEAFF.

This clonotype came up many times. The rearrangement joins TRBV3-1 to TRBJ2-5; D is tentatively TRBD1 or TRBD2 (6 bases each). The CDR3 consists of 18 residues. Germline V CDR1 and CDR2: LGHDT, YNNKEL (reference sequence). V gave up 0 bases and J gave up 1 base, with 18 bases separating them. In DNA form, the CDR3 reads TGTGCCAGCAGCCAAGAACCTCCCTGGAGGGACACCCAAGAGACCCAGTACTTC. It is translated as CASSQEPPWRDTQETQYF.

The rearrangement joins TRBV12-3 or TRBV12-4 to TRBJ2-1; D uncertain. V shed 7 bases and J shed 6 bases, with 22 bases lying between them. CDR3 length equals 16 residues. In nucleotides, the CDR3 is TGTGCCAGCATCGAAGGTGACCCCGACGTCCGCAATGAGCAGTTCTTC. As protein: CASIEGDPDVRNEQFF.

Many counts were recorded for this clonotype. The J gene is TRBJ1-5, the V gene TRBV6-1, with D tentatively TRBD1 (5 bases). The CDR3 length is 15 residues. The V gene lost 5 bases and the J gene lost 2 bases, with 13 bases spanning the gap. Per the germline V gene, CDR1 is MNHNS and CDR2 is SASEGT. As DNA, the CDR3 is TGTGCCAGCAGTCCCTACGGGGGTCGCAATCAGCCCCAGCATTTT. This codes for CASSPYGGRNQPQHF.

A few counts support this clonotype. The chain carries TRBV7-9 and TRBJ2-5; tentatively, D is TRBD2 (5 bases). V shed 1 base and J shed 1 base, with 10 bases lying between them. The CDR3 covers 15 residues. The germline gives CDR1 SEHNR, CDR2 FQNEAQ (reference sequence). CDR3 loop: CASSLGTDFQETQYF. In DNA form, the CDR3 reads TGTGCCAGCAGCTTAGGAACGGACTTCCAAGAGACCCAGTACTTC.

CDR3 protein: CASSQDYEKLFF. The CDR3 DNA is TGTGCCAGCAGCCAAGATTATGAAAAACTGTTTTTT. The chain is built from TRBV3-1 and TRBJ1-4; no reliable D call. The V gene's germline CDR1 is LGHDT and CDR2 YNNKEL (reference sequence). V was trimmed by 0 bases and J by 6 bases, leaving 2 bases between them. The CDR3 sequence is 12 residues long. Supplemented by reference TRBV3-1 and TRBJ1-4, the full variable domain reads DTAVSQTPKYLVTQMGNDKSIKCEQNLGHDTMYWYKQDSKKFLKIMFSYNNKELIINETVPNRFSPKSPDKAHLNLHINSLELGDSAVYFCASSQDYEKLFFGSGTQLSVL.

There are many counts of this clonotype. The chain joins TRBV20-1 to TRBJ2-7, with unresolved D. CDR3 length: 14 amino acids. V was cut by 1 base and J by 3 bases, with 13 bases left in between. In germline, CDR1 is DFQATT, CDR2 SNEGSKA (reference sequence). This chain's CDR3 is CSARVRVGLYEQYF. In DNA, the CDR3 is TGCAGTGCTAGAGTTCGGGTGGGCCTCTACGAGCAGTACTTC.

CDR3 amino acids: CASSYKGGEDTQYF. The DNA of the CDR3 is TGTGCCAGCAGTTATAAGGGCGGCGAAGATACGCAGTATTTT. The chain employs TRBV6-5 and TRBJ2-3; unclear D gene. Looked up from germline, CDR1 is MNHEY and CDR2 is SVGAGI. The V gene lost 3 bases and the J gene lost 5 bases, with 12 bases spanning the gap. The CDR3 consists of 14 residues.

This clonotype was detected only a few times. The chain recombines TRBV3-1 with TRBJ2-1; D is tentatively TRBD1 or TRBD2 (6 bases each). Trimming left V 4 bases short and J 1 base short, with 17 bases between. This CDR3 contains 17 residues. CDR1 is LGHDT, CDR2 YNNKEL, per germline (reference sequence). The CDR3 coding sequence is TGTGCCAGCAGCCCCGGGGGCGCCTTAAGGTCCTACAATGAGCAGTTCTTC. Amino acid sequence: CASSPGGALRSYNEQFF.

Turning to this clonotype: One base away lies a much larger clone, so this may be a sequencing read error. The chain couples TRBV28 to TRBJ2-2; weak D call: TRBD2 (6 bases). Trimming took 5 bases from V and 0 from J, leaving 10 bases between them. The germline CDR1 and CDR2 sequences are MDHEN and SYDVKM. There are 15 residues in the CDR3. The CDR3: CASSRGIANTGELFF. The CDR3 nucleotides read TGTGCCAGCAGTCGCGGGATAGCGAACACCGGGGAGCTGTTTTTT.

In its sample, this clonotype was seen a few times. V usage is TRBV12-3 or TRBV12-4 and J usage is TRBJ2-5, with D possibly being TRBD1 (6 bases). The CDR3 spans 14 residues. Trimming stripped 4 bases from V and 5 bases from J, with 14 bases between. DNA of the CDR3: TGTGCCAGCAGTTCCAGGGGAGAGGGGGAGACCCAGTACTTC. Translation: CASSSRGEGETQYF.

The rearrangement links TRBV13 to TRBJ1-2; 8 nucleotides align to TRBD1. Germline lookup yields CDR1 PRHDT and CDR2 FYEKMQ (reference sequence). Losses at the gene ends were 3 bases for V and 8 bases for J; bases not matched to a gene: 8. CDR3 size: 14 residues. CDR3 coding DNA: TGTGCCAGCAGCTTTCCGACAGGGGACGAGGGCTACACCTTC. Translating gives CASSFPTGDEGYTF.

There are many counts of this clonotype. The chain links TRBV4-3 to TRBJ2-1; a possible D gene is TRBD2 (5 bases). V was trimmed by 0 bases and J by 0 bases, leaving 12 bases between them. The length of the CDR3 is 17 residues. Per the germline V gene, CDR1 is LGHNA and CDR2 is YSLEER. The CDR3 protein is CASSQEYDYRSYNEQFF. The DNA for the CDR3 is TGCGCCAGCAGCCAAGAGTACGACTACCGCTCCTACAATGAGCAGTTCTTC.

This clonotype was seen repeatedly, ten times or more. The CDR3 DNA is TGTGCCAGCTCACCTACGGGGCCCCCCAATCAGCCCCAGCATTTT. Translating gives CASSPTGPPNQPQHF. This chain links TRBV18 with TRBJ1-5, with a possible D match to TRBD1 (5 bases). Germline CDR1 reads KGHSH; CDR2 reads LQKENI. This CDR3 contains 15 residues. With 3 bases removed from V and 3 bases from J, the gap between germline ends came to 12 bases.

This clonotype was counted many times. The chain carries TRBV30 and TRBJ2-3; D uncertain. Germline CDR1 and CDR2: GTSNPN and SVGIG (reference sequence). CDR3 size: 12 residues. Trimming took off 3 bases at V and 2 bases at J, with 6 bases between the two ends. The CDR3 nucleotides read TGTGCCTGGAGGCCGCCCACAGATACGCAGTATTTT. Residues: CAWRPPTDTQYF.

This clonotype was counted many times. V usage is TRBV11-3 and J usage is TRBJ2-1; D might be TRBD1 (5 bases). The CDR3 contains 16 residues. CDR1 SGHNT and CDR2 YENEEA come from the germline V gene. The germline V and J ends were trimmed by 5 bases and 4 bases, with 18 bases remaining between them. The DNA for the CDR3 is TGTGCCAGCAGCCCACTACAAGCAGGGTCGTACAATGAGCAGTTCTTC. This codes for CASSPLQAGSYNEQFF.

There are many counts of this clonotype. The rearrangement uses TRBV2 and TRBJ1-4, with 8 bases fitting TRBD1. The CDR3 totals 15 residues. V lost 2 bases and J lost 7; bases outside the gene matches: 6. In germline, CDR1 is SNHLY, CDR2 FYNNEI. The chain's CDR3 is CASSERGRGLEKLFF. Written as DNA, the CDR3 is TGTGCCAGCAGTGAACGGGGCAGGGGGCTTGAAAAACTGTTTTTT. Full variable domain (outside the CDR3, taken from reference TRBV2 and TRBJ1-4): EPEVTQTPSHQVTQMGQEVILRCVPISNHLYFYWYRQILGQKVEFLVSFYNNEISEKSEIFDDQFSVERPDGSNFTLKIRSTKLEDSAMYFCASSERGRGLEKLFFGSGTQLSVL.